Listed below are T cell receptor beta chains from one sample, sequenced in a study of T cell responses to AZD1222 COVID-19 vaccine. Sequencing used immunoSEQ multiplex PCR; TCRdb keeps in-frame clones, though not all of them. The data contain more than 140,000 clones, 88% of them seen just once; the ten biggest clones take up 2% to 2.5%. The material was peripheral blood, obtained on day 0 of AZD1222 vaccination. The origin of the receptors is an adult in good health. Each CDR3 is given with its conserved first and last residue. The order of the fields is D gene, V gene, J gene, clone size, CDR3 protein, CDR3 DNA. A D gene is named only where the DNA matches it firmly. Only some rows state a clone size, as once, few, many or a class for expanded clones.

d_gene: TRBD1; v_gene: TRBV5-4; j_gene: TRBJ2-7; abundance: once; CDR3aa: CASSLATGENYEQYF; CDR3nt: TGTGCCAGCAGCTTGGCGACAGGGGAGAATTACGAGCAGTACTTC
d_gene: TRBD2; v_gene: TRBV6-5; j_gene: TRBJ2-1; abundance: .; CDR3aa: CASSSSSGGAYNEQFF; CDR3nt: TGTGCCAGCAGTTCATCTAGCGGTGGGGCCTACAATGAGCAGTTCTTC
d_gene: TRBD1; v_gene: TRBV27; j_gene: TRBJ2-7; abundance: .; CDR3aa: CASSLTGQAEDEQYF; CDR3nt: TGTGCCAGCAGTTTAACGGGACAGGCTGAAGACGAGCAGTACTTC
d_gene: .; v_gene: TRBV9; j_gene: TRBJ2-2; abundance: .; CDR3aa: CASSVEPDTGELFF; CDR3nt: TGTGCCAGCAGCGTAGAGCCGGACACCGGGGAGCTGTTTTTT
d_gene: TRBD1; v_gene: TRBV28; j_gene: TRBJ1-5; abundance: .; CDR3aa: CASSSQGAVGNQPQHF; CDR3nt: TGTGCCAGCAGTTCGCAGGGGGCTGTGGGCAATCAGCCCCAGCATTTT
d_gene: .; v_gene: TRBV18; j_gene: TRBJ2-3; abundance: .; CDR3aa: CASSPLGGYTDTQYF; CDR3nt: TGTGCCAGCTCACCACTCGGCGGGTACACAGATACGCAGTATTTT
d_gene: .; v_gene: TRBV23-1; j_gene: TRBJ2-7; abundance: .; CDR3aa: CASSQSPVAGEQYF; CDR3nt: TGCGCCAGCAGTCAATCACCCGTTGCCGGCGAGCAGTACTTC
d_gene: .; v_gene: TRBV6-2/TRBV6-3; j_gene: TRBJ2-7; abundance: .; CDR3aa: CASSDSYQSSYEQYF; CDR3nt: TGTGCCAGCAGTGACTCGTACCAGAGCTCCTACGAGCAGTACTTC
d_gene: .; v_gene: TRBV9; j_gene: TRBJ1-6; abundance: .; CDR3aa: CASSVADGGGTPLHF; CDR3nt: TGTGCCAGCAGCGTAGCTGACGGTGGAGGGACACCCCTCCACTTT
d_gene: TRBD2; v_gene: TRBV28; j_gene: TRBJ2-1; abundance: .; CDR3aa: CASTQSLAGGWDEQFF; CDR3nt: TGTGCCAGCACTCAATCACTAGCGGGAGGTTGGGATGAGCAGTTCTTC
d_gene: .; v_gene: TRBV27; j_gene: TRBJ2-7; abundance: .; CDR3aa: CASRLDRFSYEQYF; CDR3nt: TGTGCCAGCCGTTTAGACAGATTCTCCTACGAGCAGTACTTC
d_gene: .; v_gene: TRBV24-1; j_gene: TRBJ2-1; abundance: .; CDR3aa: CATSHAQSGYNEQFF; CDR3nt: TGTGCCACCAGTCACGCCCAAAGCGGCTACAATGAGCAGTTCTTC
d_gene: TRBD2; v_gene: TRBV6-2/TRBV6-3; j_gene: TRBJ2-2; abundance: .; CDR3aa: CASSYSTEREGRYTGELFF; CDR3nt: TGTGCCAGCAGTTACTCGACGGAGCGGGAGGGCCGATACACCGGGGAGCTGTTTTTT
d_gene: .; v_gene: TRBV6-1; j_gene: TRBJ2-7; abundance: .; CDR3aa: CASSGGTSTARYEQYF; CDR3nt: TGTGCCAGCAGTGGTGGAACTAGCACAGCCCGCTACGAGCAGTACTTC
d_gene: TRBD1; v_gene: TRBV2; j_gene: TRBJ1-6; abundance: .; CDR3aa: CASRGGRQGTNSPLHF; CDR3nt: TGTGCCAGTAGAGGGGGGAGACAGGGTACAAATTCACCCCTCCACTTT
d_gene: .; v_gene: TRBV28; j_gene: TRBJ1-3; abundance: .; CDR3aa: CASSPGPISGNTIYF; CDR3nt: TGTGCCAGCAGTCCAGGCCCGATCTCTGGAAACACCATATATTTT
d_gene: .; v_gene: TRBV5-4; j_gene: TRBJ2-1; abundance: few; CDR3aa: CASSLEREYNEQFF; CDR3nt: TGTGCCAGCAGCTTGGAACGAGAATACAATGAGCAGTTCTTC
d_gene: .; v_gene: TRBV10-2; j_gene: TRBJ2-2; abundance: .; CDR3aa: CASSEDLGELFF; CDR3nt: TGCGCCAGCAGTGAGGACCTCGGGGAGCTGTTTTTT
d_gene: .; v_gene: TRBV7-9; j_gene: TRBJ1-2; abundance: .; CDR3aa: CASSPNNTF; CDR3nt: TGTGCCAGCAGCCCGAATAACACCTTC
d_gene: .; v_gene: TRBV10-3; j_gene: TRBJ1-1; abundance: .; CDR3aa: CAISESRGRGEAFF; CDR3nt: TGTGCCATCAGTGAGTCGAGGGGCCGGGGAGAAGCTTTCTTT
d_gene: TRBD1; v_gene: TRBV7-9; j_gene: TRBJ2-7; abundance: .; CDR3aa: CASSLGGTGVEQYF; CDR3nt: TGTGCCAGCAGCTTAGGCGGGACAGGTGTCGAGCAGTACTTC
d_gene: TRBD2; v_gene: TRBV4-2; j_gene: TRBJ2-1; abundance: few; CDR3aa: CASSQELARDEQFF; CDR3nt: TGTGCCAGCAGCCAAGAACTAGCGAGAGATGAGCAGTTCTTC
d_gene: .; v_gene: TRBV7-6; j_gene: TRBJ2-5; abundance: .; CDR3aa: CASSLSRAAQETQYF; CDR3nt: TGTGCCAGCAGCTTAAGCCGGGCAGCACAAGAGACCCAGTACTTC
d_gene: .; v_gene: TRBV27; j_gene: TRBJ1-2; abundance: .; CDR3aa: CASSSGTNYGYTF; CDR3nt: TGTGCCAGCAGTTCCGGGACCAACTATGGCTACACCTTC
d_gene: .; v_gene: TRBV5-1; j_gene: TRBJ1-3; abundance: once; CDR3aa: CASRRDLLSGNTIYF; CDR3nt: TGCGCCAGCAGACGGGACTTACTCTCTGGAAACACCATATATTTT
d_gene: .; v_gene: TRBV15; j_gene: TRBJ1-5; abundance: .; CDR3aa: CATSRDWDQPQHF; CDR3nt: TGTGCCACCAGCAGAGACTGGGATCAGCCCCAGCATTTT
d_gene: .; v_gene: TRBV11-3; j_gene: TRBJ2-7; abundance: .; CDR3aa: CASSRQEYEQYF; CDR3nt: TGTGCCAGCAGCCGCCAGGAATACGAGCAGTACTTC
d_gene: .; v_gene: TRBV19; j_gene: TRBJ1-1; abundance: .; CDR3aa: CASSMGRGGNTEAFF; CDR3nt: TGTGCCAGTAGTATGGGCAGGGGAGGGAACACTGAAGCTTTCTTT
d_gene: .; v_gene: TRBV19; j_gene: TRBJ2-1; abundance: .; CDR3aa: CASSIVLATNEQFF; CDR3nt: TGTGCCAGTAGTATTGTACTAGCTACGAATGAGCAGTTCTTC
d_gene: .; v_gene: TRBV7-9; j_gene: TRBJ2-1; abundance: .; CDR3aa: CASSLAVGARDGEQFF; CDR3nt: TGTGCCAGCAGCTTAGCGGTTGGCGCGAGGGATGGGGAGCAGTTCTTC
d_gene: TRBD2; v_gene: TRBV14; j_gene: TRBJ2-1; abundance: .; CDR3aa: CASSQTRGGSSSNEQFF; CDR3nt: TGTGCCAGCAGCCAAACCCGGGGCGGGAGCAGTTCGAATGAGCAGTTCTTC
d_gene: .; v_gene: TRBV6-5; j_gene: TRBJ1-1; abundance: .; CDR3aa: CASSFRDAEAFF; CDR3nt: TGTGCCAGCAGTTTTAGGGACGCTGAAGCTTTCTTT
d_gene: .; v_gene: TRBV15; j_gene: TRBJ1-1; abundance: .; CDR3aa: CATSSEGFDTEAFF; CDR3nt: TGTGCCACCAGCAGTGAGGGGTTTGACACTGAAGCTTTCTTT
d_gene: .; v_gene: TRBV7-3; j_gene: TRBJ2-3; abundance: .; CDR3aa: CASSLSGQSTQYF; CDR3nt: TGTGCCAGCAGCTTATCGGGACAATCGACGCAGTATTTT
d_gene: .; v_gene: TRBV24-1; j_gene: TRBJ2-1; abundance: .; CDR3aa: CATSDSGGGTYNEQFF; CDR3nt: TGTGCCACCAGTGATTCGGGCGGGGGCACCTACAATGAGCAGTTCTTC
d_gene: .; v_gene: TRBV3-1/TRBV3-2; j_gene: TRBJ2-7; abundance: .; CDR3aa: CASSQGWGLGVELNEQYF; CDR3nt: TGTGCCAGCAGCCAAGGGTGGGGTCTTGGGGTGGAGCTGAACGAGCAGTACTTC
d_gene: TRBD2; v_gene: TRBV18; j_gene: TRBJ2-7; abundance: .; CDR3aa: CASSPAGLAGFPSYEQYF; CDR3nt: TGTGCCAGCTCACCGGCGGGGCTAGCGGGTTTTCCTTCCTACGAGCAGTACTTC
d_gene: .; v_gene: TRBV19; j_gene: TRBJ2-6; abundance: .; CDR3aa: CASTDTKLGASGANVLTF; CDR3nt: TGTGCCAGTACCGACACAAAGCTCGGGGCCTCTGGGGCCAACGTCCTGACTTTC
d_gene: .; v_gene: TRBV5-1; j_gene: TRBJ2-3; abundance: .; CDR3aa: CASSFVRPEDTQYF; CDR3nt: TGCGCCAGCAGCTTCGTCCGACCGGAAGATACGCAGTATTTT